These T cell receptor beta chains were read from a single sample in a study of blood T cell repertoires in COVID-19. The repertoire was sequenced with immunoSEQ multiplex PCR; TCRdb's copy has only in-frame clones and lacks some. The table includes 100,000 to 150,000 clones, just under 85% detected once. The sequenced sample was peripheral blood. These receptors were obtained from a woman between 45 and 60 years old with acute or convalescent COVID-19. CDR3s include the opening cysteine and the closing phenylalanine or tryptophan. D genes are given only for firm matches. Size is stated for part of the rows, as once, few or many counts, or as a class when the clone is expanded.

v_gene	j_gene	abundance	d_gene	CDR3nt	CDR3aa
TRBV27	TRBJ2-1	.	.	TGTGCCAGCAGTTTATCGTTGCAGGAGCAGTTCTTC	CASSLSLQEQFF
TRBV5-1	TRBJ1-2	.	.	TGCGCCAGCAGCCCTGGGACACCCTATGGCTACACCTTC	CASSPGTPYGYTF
TRBV10-2	TRBJ2-1	few	.	TGCGCCAGCAGCCCCAAAAATGAGCAGTTCTTC	CASSPKNEQFF
TRBV13	TRBJ1-1	.	TRBD1	TGTGCCAGCAGCTTAAATATAGGGGGCGCAGGGGCTACTGAAGCTTTCTTT	CASSLNIGGAGATEAFF
TRBV9	TRBJ1-1	once	.	TGTGCCAGCAGCGTAAAGGACAGAGACACTGAAGCTTTCTTT	CASSVKDRDTEAFF
TRBV7-2	TRBJ1-1	.	.	TGTGCCAGCAGCCAGAAGGGAGGGATCACTGAAGCTTTCTTT	CASSQKGGITEAFF
TRBV10-3	TRBJ2-2	few	.	TGTGCCCATAGGGGTTTGAACACCGGGGAGCTGTTTTTT	CAHRGLNTGELFF
TRBV6-4	TRBJ1-2	few	TRBD1	TGTGCCAGCAGTGACTTTAGAGGCGACAGGGGCACTAACTATGGCTACACCTTC	CASSDFRGDRGTNYGYTF
TRBV6-5	TRBJ2-7	.	TRBD2	TGTGCCAGCAGACTAGCGGGGGGCCCCGAATACGAGCAGTACTTC	CASRLAGGPEYEQYF
TRBV6-6	TRBJ1-5	.	.	TGTGCCAGTTCTAAAGAGGCAAGCCGGGGTCAGCCCCAGCATTTT	CASSKEASRGQPQHF
TRBV5-6	TRBJ1-2	.	.	TGTGCCAGCAGCTCGGGGGTCGACAGTGTGTATGGCTACACCTTC	CASSSGVDSVYGYTF
TRBV27	TRBJ2-1	few	.	TGTGCCACCCACTATTACAATGAGCAGTTCTTC	CATHYYNEQFF
TRBV3-1/TRBV3-2	TRBJ1-2	.	.	TGTGCCAGCAGCCCGACAGACGTCTTCGGCTACACCTTC	CASSPTDVFGYTF
TRBV18	TRBJ1-4	.	TRBD1	TGTGCCAGCTCACCGGGACAGGGTAATGAAAAACTGTTTTTT	CASSPGQGNEKLFF
TRBV29-1	TRBJ1-1	.	TRBD1	TGCAGCGTTAAAGGGGGCGCGGCGAGTGAAGCTTTCTTT	CSVKGGAASEAFF
TRBV5-1	TRBJ2-3	.	TRBD1	TGCGCCAGCAGCTTTGCCGGGACAGGGGGCACAGATACGCAGTATTTT	CASSFAGTGGTDTQYF
TRBV5-1	TRBJ1-2	.	TRBD1	TGCGCCAGCTTCGATCGTCCCGGGACAGGAGAAATCTATGGCTACACCTTC	CASFDRPGTGEIYGYTF
TRBV27	TRBJ2-3	.	TRBD2	TGTGCCAGCAATCCACTCCCCCTAACTAGCGGGGGTCACGTTATAGATACGCAGTATTTT	CASNPLPLTSGGHVIDTQYF
TRBV15	TRBJ1-5	.	TRBD1	TGTGCCACCAGCAGGGGACAGGGGGCAAATCAGCCCCAGCATTTT	CATSRGQGANQPQHF
TRBV12-5	TRBJ1-1	.	TRBD1	TGTGCTTCCCGAGACAGGGACACTGAAGCTTTCTTT	CASRDRDTEAFF
TRBV19	TRBJ1-5	few	TRBD1	TGTGCCAGTAGTGCCCGGGACAGGGGATATCAGCCCCAGCATTTT	CASSARDRGYQPQHF
TRBV2	TRBJ1-3	.	.	TGTGCCAGCAGGGGGAGTTCCTCTGGAAACACCATATATTTT	CASRGSSSGNTIYF
TRBV6-1	TRBJ1-3	.	.	TGTGCCAGCAGTGAAGCGCCGGGGGGGTCTGGAAACACCATATATTTT	CASSEAPGGSGNTIYF
TRBV4-1	TRBJ2-4	.	TRBD2	TGCGCCAGCAGTCACGGGGGGTCCAAAAACATTCAGTACTTC	CASSHGGSKNIQYF
TRBV3-1/TRBV3-2	TRBJ1-1	few	.	TGTGCCAGCAGCCAAGAGAGAGGGTTCACTGAAGCTTTCTTT	CASSQERGFTEAFF
TRBV18	TRBJ1-2	.	.	TGTGCCAGCTCACCATGGCAGGGGTCGCTGGAAGGCTACACCTTC	CASSPWQGSLEGYTF
TRBV2	TRBJ1-5	.	TRBD1	TGTGCCAGCAGTGCAGGGGGTGGTAAGTTGCAGCCCCAGCATTTT	CASSAGGGKLQPQHF
TRBV7-3	TRBJ2-6	.	.	TGTGCCAGCAGCTTCGTCATCGTGGAGGGATCCGGGGCCAACGTCCTGACTTTC	CASSFVIVEGSGANVLTF
TRBV19	TRBJ2-1	.	TRBD2	TGTGCCAGTAGTATTTGGGAGGGAGGGCATGAGCAGTTCTTC	CASSIWEGGHEQFF